The clone carrying this T cell receptor (beta chain) came up many times. The data belong to a study of early T cells in non-severe SARS-CoV-2 infection. MiXCR was run by TCRdb on the 5' RACE reads, yielding one entry per CDR3 protein. In the table there are about 22,000 distinct CDR3 sequences, 4.7% of which are singletons. The CDR3 has 15 residues. Germline loops: CDR1 MGHDK, CDR2 SYGVNS. Trimming cost V 3 bases and J 3 bases, with 14 bases left between them. The sample was whole blood. The rearrangement uses TRBV25-1 and TRBJ2-5, with unresolved D. This clonotype was obtained from an adult who was a healthcare worker with PCR-confirmed SARS-CoV-2 infection or an uninfected control (not recorded which). The CDR3 DNA sequence: TGTGCCAGCAGTGACGAGATGGCAGGCAAAGAGACCCAGTACTTC. This encodes CASSDEMAGKETQYF.